This section outlines one TCR beta chain sequence together with its context. What it binds is unknown. This sample was included in a study of cytomegalovirus exposure and HLA in healthy donors. Findings and caveats of the study: Per a prior analysis, the majority of TCR beta V segments were productive roughly 90% or roughly 30% of the time. A later analysis linked a missense DCLRE1C variant to TCR beta V- and J-gene trimming.

Use of 60 Vbeta and 13 Jbeta primers characterized the PCR. TCRdb keeps only in-frame clones here, not all; method: immunoSEQ multiplex PCR. The data contain about 150,000 clones, around three fifths of them seen just once; the ten biggest clones take up 3%. CDR1 is LNHNV and CDR2 is YYDKDF in the germline V gene (reference sequence). V dropped 0 bases and J dropped 2 bases, with 11 bases sitting between them. The CDR3 is 16 amino acids. The sequenced material came from PBMCs. The rearrangement links TRBV15 to TRBJ1-3; D ambiguous. The sequence was collected from a woman in her twenties or thirties in good health and CMV-seropositive. CDR3 in DNA: TGTGCCACCAGCAGAGATAACGACAAAACTGGAAACACCATATATTTT. Protein sequence: CATSRDNDKTGNTIYF.